The following is a T cell receptor beta chain sequence with its context. Its antigen is still unknown. After removal of 4 bases from V and 4 bases from J, the junction contained 8 bases not matched to a gene. The CDR3 sequence is 16 residues long. Germline V lookup: CDR1 MGHRA, CDR2 YSYEKL. The data were obtained in a study of cytomegalovirus exposure and HLA in healthy donors. Findings and caveats of the study: A later analysis linked a missense DCLRE1C variant to TCR beta V- and J-gene trimming.

A multiplex PCR was run with 60 Vbeta primers and 13 Jbeta primers. The data were produced by immunoSEQ multiplex PCR, yet TCRdb's version contains in-frame clones alone and is incomplete. The data show some 25,000 clones, 79% seen once. The chain links TRBV4-1 to TRBJ2-1, with 9 bases lining up with TRBD2. Sequencing was performed on PBMCs. This clonotype was obtained from a male donor in good health and CMV-seronegative. CDR3 coding DNA: TGCGCCAGCAGCCCCCACGGACTAGCGCATTACAATGAGCAGTTCTTC. Encoded protein: CASSPHGLAHYNEQFF.